One sample yielded the 18 T cell receptor beta chains listed below, sequenced in a study of human T cells and chemical hapten exposure. TCRdb used MiXCR to reprocess the RACE reads, holding one entry per CDR3 protein. The table has 95,000 or so distinct CDR3 sequences, approximately 10% seen once. The time point here: patch test 2, 6 weeks after DPC sensitization. Treatment specified: therapeutic diphenylcyclopropenone sensitization with weekly scalp DPC. The sequenced sample was whole blood, obtained in connection with sensitization to the hapten diphenylcyclopropenone (DPC). The source is a woman between 40 and 50 years old with alopecia areata. Some clones in this sample may be carry-over from other donors' samples.

CDR3 in amino acids: CASSLTGQPYEKLFF. DNA for the CDR3: TGTGCCAGCAGCCTCACGGGACAGCCGTATGAAAAACTGTTTTTT. The V and J genes are TRBV11-3 and TRBJ1-4, with 7 bases identical to TRBD1. Unmatched junction bases numbered 9, after V lost 5 bases and J lost 6 bases. Germline V gene sequence: CDR1 SGHNT, CDR2 YENEEA. CDR3 size: 15 residues.

This clonotype has a count of ten or more. The chain joins TRBV5-1 to TRBJ2-7; possibly TRBD1 for D (5 bases). Trimming pared 3 bases from V and 1 base from J, leaving 14 bases between. This CDR3 spans 15 amino acids. CDR1 and CDR2 from the germline V gene are SGHRS and YFSETQ. The CDR3 here is CASSWGVQVSYEQYF. CDR3 bases: TGCGCCAGCAGCTGGGGCGTACAGGTATCCTACGAGCAGTACTTC.

This clonotype came up a few times. The J gene is TRBJ1-2, the V gene TRBV29-1; D gene unclear. Trimming cost V 7 bases and J 8 bases, with 14 bases left between them. The CDR3 is 11 amino acids. From germline, CDR1 is SQVTM and CDR2 ANQGSEA. The chain's CDR3 is CSGKTPGGYTF. CDR3 in DNA: TGCAGCGGAAAGACCCCGGGAGGCTACACCTTC.

This clonotype was counted a few times. This sequence joins TRBV6-5 and TRBJ2-1; tentative D call: TRBD2 (6 bases). Germline V gene lookup returns CDR1 MNHEY and CDR2 SVGAGI. V was clipped by 5 bases and J by 4 bases, with 15 bases between them. This CDR3 contains 15 residues. The chain's CDR3 is CASSADSGEYNEQFF. CDR3 sequence (DNA): TGTGCCAGCAGTGCGGATAGCGGAGAATACAATGAGCAGTTCTTC.

The chain carries TRBV6-5 and TRBJ2-1; tentatively, D is TRBD1 (5 bases). This CDR3 comprises 11 residues. CDR1 MNHEY and CDR2 SVGAGI come from the germline V gene. V was pared by 5 bases and J by 10 bases, with 9 bases between. The CDR3 DNA reads TGTGCCAGCAGTAAAGCAGGGGAGCAGTTCTTC. Amino acid sequence: CASSKAGEQFF.

This clonotype occurred a few times. This sequence joins TRBV27 and TRBJ2-3; D is unclear. CDR3 length: 13 residues. The germline V and J ends were trimmed by 6 bases and 1 base, with 8 bases remaining between them. The germline CDR1 and CDR2 sequences are MNHEY and SMNVEV (reference sequence). The CDR3 DNA reads TGTGCCAGCAGAAAGGGCGGCACAGATACGCAGTATTTT. Translating it yields CASRKGGTDTQYF.

The V and J genes are TRBV5-1 and TRBJ2-1; no clear D gene. This CDR3 region has 12 residues. V lost 2 bases and J 9 bases, leaving 9 bases between the germline ends. The V gene's germline CDR1 is SGHRS and CDR2 YFSETQ. The CDR3 sequence: CASSLVPVEQFF. For the CDR3, the DNA is TGCGCCAGCAGCTTAGTGCCCGTTGAGCAGTTCTTC.

The table lists this clonotype with many counts. This chain joins TRBV9 and TRBJ2-1; 9 bases match TRBD1. Trimming took 0 bases from V and 6 from J; bases not matched to a gene: 4. Germline CDR1 and CDR2: SGDLS and YYNGEE. The CDR3 has 15 residues. The DNA of the CDR3 is TGTGCCAGCAGCGTAGCTGCGGGACAGGGCAATGAGCAGTTCTTC. Amino acids: CASSVAAGQGNEQFF. Looking up the rest from reference TRBV9 and TRBJ2-1 gives the full variable domain: DSGVTQTPKHLITATGQRVTLRCSPRSGDLSVYWYQQSLDQGLQFLIQYYNGEERAKGNILERFSAQQFPDLHSELNLSSLELGDSALYFCASSVAAGQGNEQFFGPGTRLTVL.

Turning to this clonotype: This may stem from a read error, because a much larger clone lies one nucleotide away. V gene TRBV14 combines with J gene TRBJ2-7, with TRBD2 as a possible D gene (5 bases). Germline CDR1 is SGHDN and CDR2 is FVKESK. CDR3 size: 14 residues. The CDR3 DNA reads TGTGCCTGCAGCCAACTCGGACTTGCACGGGAGCAGTACTTC. Its translation: CACSQLGLAREQYF.

The gene calls are TRBV6-2 or TRBV6-3 and TRBJ2-3, with D unresolved. The ends were cut back, 8 bases at V and 0 bases at J, with 15 bases in the middle. Germline V gene lookup returns CDR1 MNHEY and CDR2 SVGEGT. CDR3 length: 15 amino acids. Here the CDR3 DNA reads TGTGCCAGCGTGCCGTTAATAGCTAGCACAGATACGCAGTATTTT. Translation: CASVPLIASTDTQYF.

This chain joins TRBV11-2 and TRBJ2-2, with no clear D. Deletions cut 7 bases from V and 0 bases from J, with 15 bases between. This CDR3 spans 16 amino acids. Looked up from germline, CDR1 is SGHAT and CDR2 is FQNNGV. In DNA form, the CDR3 reads TGTGCCAGCACCCCAAGCTGGGTCACGAACACCGGGGAGCTGTTTTTT. Translated: CASTPSWVTNTGELFF.

This clonotype showed up just a few times. J is TRBJ2-1 and V is TRBV6-5, with D possibly matching TRBD1 (6 bases). The CDR3 spans 14 residues. V dropped 7 bases and J dropped 9 bases, with 19 bases sitting between them. The germline CDR1 and CDR2 sequences are MNHEY and SVGAGI. CDR3 DNA: TGTGCCAGCACCGTCGACAGGCCGGGGAGTGAGCAGTTCTTC. This encodes CASTVDRPGSEQFF.

This clonotype showed up many times. In DNA form, the CDR3 reads TGTACCTCCGGGAGCTCCTACGAGCAGTACTTC. This encodes CTSGSSYEQYF. The chain has TRBV28 and TRBJ2-7; a possible D gene is TRBD2 (6 bases). This CDR3 spans 11 amino acids. Germline V gene lookup returns CDR1 MDHEN and CDR2 SYDVKM.

This clonotype was seen only a few times. The chain combines TRBV21-1 with TRBJ2-7; TRBD1 was called by the table and not checked on the DNA. TRBV21-1 is labeled a pseudogene. This CDR3 has 16 residues. Here the CDR3 DNA reads TGTGCCAGCAGCAAAGAAGGATGGACAGAAATCTACGAGCAGTACTTC. Its protein product is CASSKEGWTEIYEQYF.

This clonotype was seen more than once but under ten times. CDR3 DNA: TGTGCCAGCAGCGGCGGTAGTTTGGCGCAGTATTTT. It translates to CASSGGSLAQYF. The chain carries TRBV5-6 and TRBJ2-3; D unclear. Germline V CDR1 and CDR2: SGHDT, YYEEEE. This CDR3 has 12 amino acids. V was shortened by 4 bases and J by 10 bases, with 13 bases between the two germline ends.

The V and J genes are TRBV7-2 and TRBJ1-2; no clear D. With 5 bases removed from V and 3 bases from J, the gap between germline ends came to 16 bases. The CDR3 is made up of 15 amino acids. Per the germline V gene, CDR1 is SGHTA and CDR2 is FQGNSA. The CDR3 loop is CASSPRLIRDYGYTF. The DNA of the CDR3 is TGTGCCAGCAGCCCCCGCTTAATCCGTGACTATGGCTACACCTTC.

This clonotype has a count of ten or more. The rearrangement uses TRBV6-2 or TRBV6-3 and TRBJ2-2; no definite D call. There are 13 residues in the CDR3. Trimming took off 8 bases at V and 1 base at J, with 8 bases between the two ends. CDR1 MNHEY and CDR2 SVGEGT come from the germline V gene. The CDR3 DNA follows: TGTGCCAGCTTGATACAGAACACCGGGGAGCTGTTTTTT. This sequence encodes CASLIQNTGELFF.

This clonotype was found many times. The rearrangement uses TRBV19 and TRBJ2-6; perhaps TRBD2 as D (5 bases). CDR3 length equals 15 residues. The germline V and J ends were trimmed by 7 bases and 5 bases, with 15 bases remaining between them. In germline, CDR1 is LNHDA, CDR2 SQIVND (reference sequence). CDR3 amino acids: CASIGPLGRANVLTF. CDR3 nucleotide sequence: TGTGCCAGTATTGGACCCCTCGGGAGGGCCAACGTCCTGACTTTC. Based on the CDR3 plus reference TRBV19 and TRBJ2-6, the full variable domain is DGGITQSPKYLFRKEGQNVTLSCEQNLNHDAMYWYRQDPGQGLRLIYYSQIVNDFQKGDIAEGYSVSREKKESFPLTVTSAQKNPTAFYLCASIGPLGRANVLTFGAGSRLTVL.